The 22 T cell receptor beta chains below come from one sample, sequenced in a study of cytomegalovirus exposure and HLA in healthy donors. A multiplex PCR was run with 60 Vbeta primers and 13 Jbeta primers. Profiling relied on immunoSEQ multiplex PCR, and the TCRdb table lists in-frame clones only, not all of them. The table lists 110,000 or so clones, 76% of them singletons. The source material was PBMCs. These receptors were obtained from a man aged 35-49 years in good health and CMV-seropositive.

This clone was recorded only once. This chain joins TRBV9 and TRBJ2-1, with D hard to call. The germline V gene encodes CDR1 SGDLS and CDR2 YYNGEE. The CDR3 spans 16 residues. Trimming cost V 1 base and J 0 bases, with 11 bases left between them. The CDR3 loop is CASSVTYGASYNEQFF. The CDR3 DNA sequence: TGTGCCAGCAGCGTAACCTACGGAGCCTCCTACAATGAGCAGTTCTTC.

The gene calls are TRBV11-2 and TRBJ1-5; 7 bases match TRBD1. Germline CDR1 is SGHAT and CDR2 is FQNNGV. The CDR3 sequence is 15 residues long. The V and J ends lost 5 bases and 2 bases, in that order; junction bases with no gene match: 6. This CDR3 is CASSQDGTGNQPQHF. The CDR3 DNA reads as TGTGCCAGCAGCCAAGACGGGACAGGCAATCAGCCCCAGCATTTT.

The chain uses TRBV19 and TRBJ2-3; the D gene is possibly TRBD2 (5 bases). The germline CDR1 and CDR2 sequences are LNHDA and SQIVND (reference sequence). The CDR3 extends over 16 amino acids. The V end was cut by 7 bases, the J end by 2 bases, with 19 bases between. The CDR3 DNA reads as TGTGCCAGTAAGTTGGGATTTGGCGGGCCCACAGATACGCAGTATTTT. It codes for CASKLGFGGPTDTQYF.

This clone was observed a handful of times. The chain couples TRBV5-8 to TRBJ1-2; TRBD1 matches 7 bases. The ends lost 5 bases at V and 4 bases at J; junction bases unmatched: 11. The CDR3 contains 15 residues. Germline CDR1 reads SGHTS; CDR2 reads YDEGEE. The CDR3, as DNA: TGTGCCAGCAGGCTCCTAGACAGGGCGATCTATGGCTACACCTTC. Protein: CASRLLDRAIYGYTF.

The chain employs TRBV2 and TRBJ1-2; the D is unclear. This CDR3 spans 15 amino acids. Germline V gene lookup returns CDR1 SNHLY and CDR2 FYNNEI. V gave up 7 bases and J gave up 4 bases, with 19 bases separating them. Here the CDR3 DNA reads TGTGCCAGCACCGAGACCGGGAGGCACTCCTATGGCTACACCTTC. Its protein is CASTETGRHSYGYTF.

This sequence joins TRBV7-2 and TRBJ2-3; possibly TRBD1 for D (6 bases). The length of the CDR3 is 14 residues. V was pared by 2 bases and J by 6 bases, with 12 bases between. Germline CDR1 and CDR2: SGHTA and FQGNSA. Here the CDR3 reads CASSLTGPVDTQYF. Here the CDR3 DNA reads TGTGCCAGCAGCTTAACAGGGCCGGTGGATACGCAGTATTTT.

This chain uses TRBV5-6 with TRBJ1-1; no reliable D call. Germline V gene lookup returns CDR1 SGHDT and CDR2 YYEEEE. The CDR3 loop spans 13 amino acids. The germline V and J ends were trimmed by 2 bases and 7 bases, with 12 bases remaining between them. The CDR3, as DNA: TGTGCCAGCAGCTTAGTGCATGACTTTGAAGCTTTCTTT. Amino acid sequence: CASSLVHDFEAFF.

About this clone: Relative to the germline gene, one junction end is altered; a read error may explain this. The chain is built from TRBV6-6 and TRBJ1-1; D not resolved. Germline lookup yields CDR1 MNHNY and CDR2 SVGAGI (reference sequence). The CDR3 is made up of 14 amino acids. The DNA for the CDR3 is TGTGCCACCTCTAGGCGGGCAGAGAACATTGAAGCTTTCTTT. Protein: CATSRRAENIEAFF.

This clone has only one observation. This sequence joins TRBV5-1 and TRBJ2-7, with TRBD2 identical over 7 bases. CDR3 length: 15 amino acids. Trimming took 0 bases from V and 0 from J; bases not matched to a gene: 3. Germline V gene lookup returns CDR1 SGHRS and CDR2 YFSETQ. Here the CDR3 DNA reads TGCGCCAGCAGCTTGGCTGGCGGGAGCTCCTACGAGCAGTACTTC. Translation: CASSLAGGSSYEQYF.

This chain joins TRBV4-3 and TRBJ1-1; 8 bases fit TRBD1. With V trimmed by 4 bases and J by 11 bases, 9 bases remained unmatched. From germline, CDR1 is LGHNA and CDR2 YSLEER. This CDR3 has 13 amino acids. DNA for the CDR3: TGCGCCAGCAGCCCGGGACAGGCGGGAATGGCTTTCTTT. Its translation is CASSPGQAGMAFF.

This rearrangement joins TRBV7-2 to TRBJ2-7; 7 bases fit TRBD1. This CDR3 is 14 amino acids long. The V segment lost 3 bases and the J segment 3 bases; nucleotides outside the gene matches: 5. The germline CDR1 and CDR2 sequences are SGHTA and FQGNSA. CDR3 DNA sequence: TGTGCCAGCAGCTTTCAACAGGGGATCTACGAGCAGTACTTC. Its translation is CASSFQQGIYEQYF.

The chain combines TRBV10-3 with TRBJ2-1, with unresolved D. Germline CDR1 is ENHRY and CDR2 is SYGVKD. There are 13 residues in the CDR3. The germline V and J ends were trimmed by 4 bases and 3 bases, with 7 bases remaining between them. In DNA form, the CDR3 reads TGTGCCATCAGTGTGGTCGGCTACAATGAGCAGTTCTTC. Amino acids: CAISVVGYNEQFF.

This clone has just one count. The rearrangement uses TRBV19 and TRBJ2-7; TRBD1 matches at 7 bases. This CDR3 has 14 amino acids. The V gene end was trimmed by 6 bases and the J gene end by 1 base; junction bases not matched to a gene: 6. The germline CDR1 and CDR2 sequences are LNHDA and SQIVND (reference sequence). The CDR3, as DNA: TGTGCCAGTAGACCCACAGGGGTATCCTACGAGCAGTACTTC. This sequence encodes CASRPTGVSYEQYF.

The chain links TRBV28 to TRBJ1-5, with D unresolved. V shed 6 bases and J shed 0 bases, with 18 bases lying between them. Per the germline V gene, CDR1 is MDHEN and CDR2 is SYDVKM. The CDR3 consists of 17 residues. The CDR3 DNA sequence: TGTGCCAGCAGACGGACTTTAAGGAGGGTTAGCAATCAGCCCCAGCATTTT. Amino acid sequence: CASRRTLRRVSNQPQHF.

This clone has just a few counts. This CDR3 is also generated by other DNA sequences in the sample. This chain uses TRBV30 with TRBJ1-2; 10 nucleotides line up with TRBD1. V dropped 3 bases and J dropped 2; count of bases not matched to a gene: 9. The CDR3 loop spans 16 amino acids. CDR1 and CDR2 from the germline V gene are GTSNPN and SVGIG (reference sequence). CDR3 sequence reads: CAWSLRQGAGNYGYTF. The DNA for the CDR3 is TGTGCCTGGAGCCTCCGACAGGGGGCTGGAAACTATGGCTACACCTTC.

This clone has a handful of counts. The rearrangement links TRBV9 to TRBJ2-7; a weak D match, TRBD2 (6 bases). The germline CDR1 and CDR2 sequences are SGDLS and YYNGEE. V was cut by 3 bases and J by 2 bases, with 12 bases left in between. The CDR3 runs to 14 residues. The CDR3 region has the DNA TGTGCCAGCAGCGGGGAGGAGGGGCCCTACGAGCAGTACTTC. Translating gives CASSGEEGPYEQYF.

The rearrangement uses TRBV10-1 and TRBJ2-3; 12 bases are a match to TRBD2. The CDR3 consists of 15 residues. V lost 6 bases to trimming and J lost 5 bases; unmatched junction nucleotides: 6. Germline V gene lookup returns CDR1 WNHNN and CDR2 SYGVQD (reference sequence). Written as DNA, the CDR3 is TGCGCCAGCAGATTTGGACTAGCGGGAAGAGATACGCAGTATTTT. Translation gives CASRFGLAGRDTQYF.

This clone was seen a few times. CDR3 nucleotide sequence: TGTGCTAGTGGTTTGGTAGCAGGGGGGATACCATATGGCTACACCTTC. Its protein is CASGLVAGGIPYGYTF. The V call is TRBV12-5, the J call TRBJ1-2, with 7 bases identical to TRBD1. The length of the CDR3 is 16 residues. Germline V gene data show CDR1 as LGHNT and CDR2 as FRNRAP. J lost 5 bases, V lost 0 bases, and 9 bases had no gene match.

V and J are TRBV5-5 and TRBJ2-1; D may be TRBD1 (6 bases). This CDR3 contains 15 residues. Trimming removed 4 bases from V and 3 bases from J, with 14 bases in between. Germline lookup yields CDR1 SGHKS and CDR2 YYEKEE (reference sequence). In DNA, the CDR3 is TGTGCCAGCAGCCGCCAAGGACAGATCTACAATGAGCAGTTCTTC. Encoded protein: CASSRQGQIYNEQFF.

This chain joins TRBV9 and TRBJ2-2, with 8 positions matching TRBD2. CDR1 and CDR2 (germline): SGDLS, YYNGEE. The CDR3 runs to 14 residues. V was pared by 4 bases and J by 2 bases, with 1 base of the junction left unmatched. CDR3: CASSREGNTGELFF. Here the CDR3 DNA reads TGTGCCAGCAGCCGGGAGGGAAACACCGGGGAGCTGTTTTTT.

The chain recombines TRBV4-3 with TRBJ1-2; the match to TRBD1 covers 9 bases. This CDR3 has 15 amino acids. V gave up 1 base and J gave up 6 bases; unmatched junction bases: 6. Germline CDR1 is LGHNA and CDR2 is YSLEER. The CDR3 nucleotides read TGCGCCAGCAGCCAAGGAGGACAGGGGCGAGATGGCTACACCTTC. Its protein product is CASSQGGQGRDGYTF.

This chain uses TRBV16 with TRBJ2-1; 15 positions agree with TRBD2. V lost 4 bases and J lost 6; bases outside the gene matches: 4. CDR3 size: 16 residues. Germline V gene lookup returns CDR1 KGHSY and CDR2 FQNENV. The CDR3 DNA sequence: TGTGCCAGCAGCCCACCGGGACTAGCGGGAGGCAATGAGCAGTTCTTC. Amino acid sequence: CASSPPGLAGGNEQFF.